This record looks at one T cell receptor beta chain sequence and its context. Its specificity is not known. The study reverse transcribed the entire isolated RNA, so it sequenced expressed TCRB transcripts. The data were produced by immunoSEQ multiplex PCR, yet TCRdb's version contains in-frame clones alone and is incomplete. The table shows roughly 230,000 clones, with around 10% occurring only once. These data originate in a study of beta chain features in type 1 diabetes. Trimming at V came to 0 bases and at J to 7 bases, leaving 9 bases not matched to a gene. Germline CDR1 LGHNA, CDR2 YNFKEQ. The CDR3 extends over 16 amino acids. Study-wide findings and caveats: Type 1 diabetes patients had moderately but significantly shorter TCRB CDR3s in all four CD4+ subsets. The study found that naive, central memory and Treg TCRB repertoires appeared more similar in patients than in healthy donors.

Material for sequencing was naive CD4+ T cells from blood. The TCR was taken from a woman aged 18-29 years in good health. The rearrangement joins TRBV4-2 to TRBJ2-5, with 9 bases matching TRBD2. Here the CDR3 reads CASSQDPAGGMGTQYF. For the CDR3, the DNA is TGTGCCAGCAGCCAAGATCCAGCGGGGGGTATGGGGACCCAGTACTTC.